A single sample is the source of the 12 T cell receptor beta chains below, sequenced in a study of blood T cell repertoires in COVID-19. The assay was immunoSEQ multiplex PCR, and TCRdb's table has in-frame clones only and misses some. The sample lists some 170,000 clones, about 90% occurring once. The sample comprised PBMCs or T cells enriched from blood (not recorded which). These TCRs come from a human donor with acute COVID-19. The donor label of this sample is uncertain.

The genes are TRBV6-1 and TRBJ2-3, with 8 positions matching TRBD2. The V gene's germline CDR1 is MNHNS and CDR2 SASEGT. The CDR3 covers 18 residues. V lost 2 bases to trimming and J lost 3 bases; unmatched junction nucleotides: 13. Here the CDR3 reads CASSEWPLGGAGTDTQYF. The CDR3 bases are TGTGCCAGCAGTGAATGGCCCCTCGGGGGGGCCGGTACAGATACGCAGTATTTT.

This clone was recorded once. The rearrangement joins TRBV19 to TRBJ1-2; D gene ambiguous. The ends were cut back, 5 bases at V and 7 bases at J, with 8 bases in the middle. Germline V CDR1 and CDR2: LNHDA, SQIVND (reference sequence). This CDR3 has 11 amino acids. In DNA, the CDR3 is TGTGCCAGTAGTTGGTGGGCTGGCTACACCTTC. Translating it yields CASSWWAGYTF.

This clone was detected a few times. The chain recombines TRBV25-1 with TRBJ1-1, with D perhaps matching TRBD1 (5 bases). The CDR3 length is 14 residues. Trimming shortened V by 3 bases and J by 1 base, and 9 bases separated the two germline ends. CDR1 is MGHDK, CDR2 SYGVNS, per germline. The CDR3 DNA sequence: TGTGCCAGCAGTGACCATGGACAGAACACTGAAGCTTTCTTT. This translates into CASSDHGQNTEAFF.

The chain employs TRBV28 and TRBJ2-7; D may be TRBD1 (6 bases). This CDR3 spans 16 amino acids. With 2 bases removed from V and 8 bases from J, the gap between germline ends came to 22 bases. Germline V CDR1 and CDR2: MDHEN, SYDVKM. The CDR3 DNA reads as TGTGCCAGCAGTTTAACCGGCAGGCTTGAGGGGGAGAAGCAGTACTTC. Residues: CASSLTGRLEGEKQYF.

As for this clone: Other nucleotide sequences from this sample produce the same CDR3. The rearrangement links TRBV30 to TRBJ2-1; TRBD2 agrees at 8 bases. The ends lost 2 bases at V and 3 bases at J; junction bases unmatched: 3. The CDR3 is made up of 14 amino acids. Germline loops: CDR1 GTSNPN, CDR2 SVGIG (reference sequence). The CDR3 DNA reads TGTGCCTGGAGTTTGGGGACTAGCTACAATGAGCAGTTCTTC. Residues: CAWSLGTSYNEQFF.

The CDR3 reads CASSQEGAGTGGRDEQFF. The DNA for the CDR3 is TGTGCCAGCAGCCAAGAGGGTGCCGGGACAGGGGGTCGGGATGAGCAGTTCTTC. The V and J genes are TRBV4-2 and TRBJ2-1; TRBD1 agrees at 11 bases. This CDR3 spans 18 amino acids. Germline assignment: CDR1 LGHNA and CDR2 YNFKEQ. The V gene end was trimmed by 0 bases and the J gene end by 8 bases; junction bases not matched to a gene: 12.

The chain couples TRBV20-1 to TRBJ2-1, with D uncertain. Germline V gene sequence: CDR1 DFQATT, CDR2 SNEGSKA (reference sequence). Trimming left V 3 bases short and J 0 bases short, with 12 bases between. CDR3 length: 15 residues. The CDR3 DNA is TGCAGTGCTAGTATCGTCCGGTTCTCCTACAATGAGCAGTTCTTC. Its protein is CSASIVRFSYNEQFF.

The rearrangement joins TRBV11-2 to TRBJ2-1, with 13 bases matching TRBD2. J gave up 4 bases and V 1 base, and 4 bases lay outside the gene matches. Germline lookup yields CDR1 SGHAT and CDR2 FQNNGV. This CDR3 spans 17 amino acids. CDR3 in amino acids: CASSLGLAGGPYNEQFF. The CDR3 nucleotides are TGTGCCAGCAGCTTAGGACTAGCGGGGGGCCCTTACAATGAGCAGTTCTTC.

In its sample, this clone was seen once. This chain links TRBV5-6 with TRBJ1-1, with 8 bases lining up with TRBD1. CDR3 length equals 13 residues. Trimming at V came to 4 bases and at J to 4 bases, leaving 3 bases not matched to a gene. The germline gives CDR1 SGHDT, CDR2 YYEEEE. The CDR3 DNA sequence: TGTGCCAGCAGCCAGACAGGGGTCACTGAAGCTTTCTTT. It specifies CASSQTGVTEAFF.

The J gene is TRBJ2-5, the V gene TRBV9; 10 bases line up with TRBD2. CDR3 length: 15 residues. Germline CDR1 and CDR2: SGDLS and YYNGEE. The ends lost 4 bases at V and 3 bases at J; junction bases unmatched: 6. The DNA for the CDR3 is TGTGCCAGCAGCATTAGCGGGGGGCTAAAAGAGACCCAGTACTTC. This gives the protein CASSISGGLKETQYF.

This chain joins TRBV29-1 and TRBJ1-1; D remains unclear. The CDR3 is 14 amino acids. Looked up from germline, CDR1 is SQVTM and CDR2 is ANQGSEA. The V gene lost 1 base and the J gene lost 0 bases, with 9 bases spanning the gap. CDR3 sequence reads: CSVEGTSMNTEAFF. DNA for the CDR3: TGCAGCGTTGAAGGGACTTCCATGAACACTGAAGCTTTCTTT.

V and J are TRBV18 and TRBJ2-7; maybe TRBD2 (6 bases). In germline, CDR1 is KGHSH, CDR2 LQKENI. The CDR3 covers 11 residues. The V gene lost 6 bases and the J gene lost 6 bases, with 9 bases spanning the gap. The CDR3 region is CASSAGSEQYF. The CDR3 nucleotides are TGTGCCAGCTCCGCCGGGAGCGAGCAGTACTTC.